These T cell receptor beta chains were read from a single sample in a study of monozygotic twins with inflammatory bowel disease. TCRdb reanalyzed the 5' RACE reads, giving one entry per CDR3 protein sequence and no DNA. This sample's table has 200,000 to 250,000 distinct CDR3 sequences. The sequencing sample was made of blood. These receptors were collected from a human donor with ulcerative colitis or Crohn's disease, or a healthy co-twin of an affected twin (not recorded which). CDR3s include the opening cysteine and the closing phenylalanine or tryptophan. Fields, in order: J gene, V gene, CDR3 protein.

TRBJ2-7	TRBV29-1	CSVGDRRTYEQYF
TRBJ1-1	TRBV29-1	CSVGEDMNTEAFF
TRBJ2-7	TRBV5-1	CASSLGGTGGYEQYF
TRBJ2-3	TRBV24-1	CATSDPLDRGPTDTQYF
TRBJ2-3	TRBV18	CASSPPGSGRAADTQYF
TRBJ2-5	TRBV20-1	CSAAPGLAGETQYF
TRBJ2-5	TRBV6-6	CASRNREFGETQYF
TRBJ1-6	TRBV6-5	CASSYSVADSPLHF
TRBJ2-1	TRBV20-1	CSATPGGGYNEQFF
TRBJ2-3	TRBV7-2	CASSLARGGTDTQYF
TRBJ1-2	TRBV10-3	CAISESRGSDYGYTF
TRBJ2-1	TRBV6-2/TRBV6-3	CASSLAGGFNNEQFF
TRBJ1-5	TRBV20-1	CSAEQGRNQPQHF
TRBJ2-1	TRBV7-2	CAISATGGRYNEQFF
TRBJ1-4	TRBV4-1	CASSQDGPWTGDEKLFF
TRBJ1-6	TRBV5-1	CASSFSTGQTNSPLHF
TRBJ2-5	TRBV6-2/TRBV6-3	CASSDRHQETQYF
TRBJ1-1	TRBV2	CASTPPGGRLNTEAFF
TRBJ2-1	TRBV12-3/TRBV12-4	CASSFLAGAGYNEQFF
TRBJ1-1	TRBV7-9	CASSSGVENTEAFF
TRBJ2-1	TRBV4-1	CASSQTLAGGGDEQFF
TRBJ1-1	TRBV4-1	CASSQDPGTNTEAFF